In this sample, the clone carrying this T cell receptor (beta chain) turned up a few times. The data were taken from a study of PD-1 blockade in mismatch repair-deficient tumors. Study in general: Patients had approximately 12 mismatch repair-deficient cancer types, all previously treated and progressing.

V dropped 8 bases and J dropped 0 bases, with 18 bases sitting between them. Germline V gives CDR1 SQVTM, CDR2 ANQGSEA. The CDR3 spans 15 residues. Assay: immunoSEQ multiplex PCR; the TCRdb copy retains only in-frame clones and omits some. The sample consists of around 68,000 clones, approximately 80% of them appearing once. The V and J genes are TRBV29-1 and TRBJ2-3; D might be TRBD2 (6 bases). The sequence came from an adult with mismatch repair-deficient cancer. The sample consisted of peripheral blood, taken 2 weeks after starting pembrolizumab. The CDR3 nucleotides are TGCAGCACTGTTGAGTCGGCGGGGAGCACAGATACGCAGTATTTT. Encoded protein: CSTVESAGSTDTQYF.